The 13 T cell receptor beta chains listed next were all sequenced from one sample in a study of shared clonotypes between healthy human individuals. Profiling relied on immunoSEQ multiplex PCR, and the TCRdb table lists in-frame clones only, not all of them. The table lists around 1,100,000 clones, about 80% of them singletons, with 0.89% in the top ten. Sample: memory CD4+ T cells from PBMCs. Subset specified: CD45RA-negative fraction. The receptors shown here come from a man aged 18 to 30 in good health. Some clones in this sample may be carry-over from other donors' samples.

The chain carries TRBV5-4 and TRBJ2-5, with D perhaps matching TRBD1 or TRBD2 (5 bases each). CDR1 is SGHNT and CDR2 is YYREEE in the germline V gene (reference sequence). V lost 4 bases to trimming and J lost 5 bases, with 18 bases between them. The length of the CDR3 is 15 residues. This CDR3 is CASSQPGRRAETQYF. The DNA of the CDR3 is TGTGCCAGCAGCCAACCGGGACGCAGGGCGGAGACCCAGTACTTC.

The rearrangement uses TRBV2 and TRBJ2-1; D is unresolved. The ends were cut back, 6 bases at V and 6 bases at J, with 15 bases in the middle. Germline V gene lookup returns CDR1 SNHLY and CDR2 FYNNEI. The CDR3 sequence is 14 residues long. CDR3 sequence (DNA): TGTGCCAGCAGATTCGGAAGCCGAGGCAATGAGCAGTTCTTC. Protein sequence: CASRFGSRGNEQFF. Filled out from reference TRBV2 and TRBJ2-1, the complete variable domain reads EPEVTQTPSHQVTQMGQEVILRCVPISNHLYFYWYRQILGQKVEFLVSFYNNEISEKSEIFDDQFSVERPDGSNFTLKIRSTKLEDSAMYFCASRFGSRGNEQFFGPGTRLTVL.

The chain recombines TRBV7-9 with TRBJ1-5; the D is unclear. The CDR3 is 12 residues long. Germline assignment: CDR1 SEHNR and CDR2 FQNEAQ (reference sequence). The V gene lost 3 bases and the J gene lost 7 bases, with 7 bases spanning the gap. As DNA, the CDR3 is TGTGCCAGCAGCTTTGACCTGCAGCCCCAGCATTTT. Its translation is CASSFDLQPQHF. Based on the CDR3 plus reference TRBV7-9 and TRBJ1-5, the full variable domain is DTGVSQNPRHKITKRGQNVTFRCDPISEHNRLYWYRQTLGQGPEFLTYFQNEAQLEKSRLLSDRFSAERPKGSFSTLEIQRTEQGDSAMYLCASSFDLQPQHFGDGTRLSIL.

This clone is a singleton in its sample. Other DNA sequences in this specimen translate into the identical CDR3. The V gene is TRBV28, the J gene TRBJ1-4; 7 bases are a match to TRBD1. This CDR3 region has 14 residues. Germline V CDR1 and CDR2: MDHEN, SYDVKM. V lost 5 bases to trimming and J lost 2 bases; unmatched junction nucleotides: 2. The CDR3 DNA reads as TGTGCCAGCAGTCCAGGGGGGACTAATGAAAAACTGTTTTTT. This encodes CASSPGGTNEKLFF.

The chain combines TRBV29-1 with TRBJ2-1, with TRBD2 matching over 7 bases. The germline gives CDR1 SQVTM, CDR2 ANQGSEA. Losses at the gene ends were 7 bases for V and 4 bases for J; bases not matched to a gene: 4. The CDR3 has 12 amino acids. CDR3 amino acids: CSGGGSYNEQFF. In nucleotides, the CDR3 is TGCAGCGGTGGCGGGAGTTACAATGAGCAGTTCTTC.

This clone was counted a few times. For the CDR3, the DNA is TGTGCCAGCAGCGGGGGGGCTAGCGACACCGGGGAGCTGTTTTTT. This encodes CASSGGASDTGELFF. The V and J genes are TRBV11-2 and TRBJ2-2, with a tentative D call TRBD2 (7 bases). The V end lost 5 bases, the J end lost 3 bases, and 13 bases lay between the germline ends. The germline gives CDR1 SGHAT, CDR2 FQNNGV. The CDR3 spans 15 residues.

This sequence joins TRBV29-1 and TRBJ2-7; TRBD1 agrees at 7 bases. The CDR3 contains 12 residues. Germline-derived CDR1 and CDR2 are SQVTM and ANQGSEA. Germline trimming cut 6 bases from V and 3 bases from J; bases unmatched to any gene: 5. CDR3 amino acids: CSVIRQGYEQYF. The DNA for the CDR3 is TGCAGCGTCATCCGACAGGGCTACGAGCAGTACTTC.

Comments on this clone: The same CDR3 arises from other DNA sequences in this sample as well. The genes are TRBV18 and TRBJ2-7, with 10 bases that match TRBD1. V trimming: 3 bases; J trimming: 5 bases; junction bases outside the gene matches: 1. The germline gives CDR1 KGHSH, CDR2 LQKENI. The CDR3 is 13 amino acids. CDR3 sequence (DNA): TGTGCCAGCTCACCGGGACAGGGGAACGAGCAGTACTTC. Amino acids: CASSPGQGNEQYF.

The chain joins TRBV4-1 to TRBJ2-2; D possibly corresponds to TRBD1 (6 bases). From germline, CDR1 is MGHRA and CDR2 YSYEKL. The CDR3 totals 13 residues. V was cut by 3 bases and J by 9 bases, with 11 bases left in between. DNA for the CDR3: TGCGCCAGCAGCCACCAGGGGTTTCGGGAGCTGTTTTTT. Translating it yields CASSHQGFRELFF.

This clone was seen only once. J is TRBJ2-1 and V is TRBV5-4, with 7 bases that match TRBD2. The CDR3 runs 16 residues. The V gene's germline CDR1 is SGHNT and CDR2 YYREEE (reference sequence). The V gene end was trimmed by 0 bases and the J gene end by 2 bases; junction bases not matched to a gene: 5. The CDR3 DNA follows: TGTGCCAGCAGCTTGGGACGGGAGGTTACCTACAATGAGCAGTTCTTC. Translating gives CASSLGREVTYNEQFF.

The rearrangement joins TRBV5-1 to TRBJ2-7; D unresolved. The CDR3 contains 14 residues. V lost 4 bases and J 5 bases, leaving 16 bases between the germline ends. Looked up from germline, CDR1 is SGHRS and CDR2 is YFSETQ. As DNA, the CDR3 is TGCGCCAGCAGCCTATTAAACAATGGGCACGAGCAGTACTTC. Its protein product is CASSLLNNGHEQYF.

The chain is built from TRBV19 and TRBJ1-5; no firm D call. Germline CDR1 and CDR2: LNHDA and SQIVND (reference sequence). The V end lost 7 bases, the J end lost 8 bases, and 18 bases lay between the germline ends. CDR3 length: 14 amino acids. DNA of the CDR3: TGTGCCAGTAACCGGTGGGGTTTAGGTGAGCCCCAGCATTTT. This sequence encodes CASNRWGLGEPQHF.

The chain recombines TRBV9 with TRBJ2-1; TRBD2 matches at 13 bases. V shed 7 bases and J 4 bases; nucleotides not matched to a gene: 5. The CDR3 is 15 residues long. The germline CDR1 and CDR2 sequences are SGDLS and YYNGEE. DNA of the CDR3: TGTGCCAGCGGCCAGACTAGCGGGGGGTACAATGAGCAGTTCTTC. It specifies CASGQTSGGYNEQFF. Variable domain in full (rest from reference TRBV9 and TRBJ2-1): DSGVTQTPKHLITATGQRVTLRCSPRSGDLSVYWYQQSLDQGLQFLIQYYNGEERAKGNILERFSAQQFPDLHSELNLSSLELGDSALYFCASGQTSGGYNEQFFGPGTRLTVL.